This passage covers 25 T cell receptor beta chains from one sample sequenced in a study of T cells in Graves' hyperthyroidism and ophthalmopathy. Researchers took RNA transcripts and amplified the TCR beta CDR3 regions from them. RT-PCR in the first round (using the HTBI primer set) targeted the TCR CDR3. Using its own MiXCR run on the multiplex PCR reads, TCRdb lists one record per CDR3 protein. Among around 600,000 distinct CDR3 sequences listed, 14% were seen once. Material for sequencing was blood. The receptors were sampled from a woman aged 18-29 years with Graves' ophthalmopathy.

Ten or more counts support this clonotype. The chain uses TRBV3-1 and TRBJ2-2; D call uncertain. V was trimmed by 7 bases and J by 4 bases, leaving 13 bases between them. The V gene's germline CDR1 is LGHDT and CDR2 YNNKEL (reference sequence). The CDR3 has 14 amino acids. The CDR3 coding sequence is TGTGCCAGCACCCGAGGAGCCCTCACCGGGGAGCTGTTTTTT. This encodes CASTRGALTGELFF. The full variable domain, completed using reference TRBV3-1 and TRBJ2-2, is DTAVSQTPKYLVTQMGNDKSIKCEQNLGHDTMYWYKQDSKKFLKIMFSYNNKELIINETVPNRFSPKSPDKAHLNLHINSLELGDSAVYFCASTRGALTGELFFGEGSRLTVL.

This clonotype was seen repeatedly, ten times or more. The chain has TRBV6-5 and TRBJ2-7, with D tentatively TRBD2 (6 bases). The CDR3 totals 15 residues. In germline, CDR1 is MNHEY, CDR2 SVGAGI. V dropped 2 bases and J dropped 4 bases, with 15 bases sitting between them. CDR3 sequence (DNA): TGTGCCAGCAGTTACCGCCCAAGCGGAGGGTACGAGCAGTACTTC. Encoded protein: CASSYRPSGGYEQYF.

This clonotype was seen ten or more times. This chain links TRBV7-9 with TRBJ2-1; D might be TRBD1 (5 bases). The CDR3 is 13 residues long. CDR1 is SEHNR, CDR2 FQNEAQ, per germline (reference sequence). Trimming took 0 bases from V and 8 from J, leaving 8 bases between them. The CDR3 coding sequence is TGTGCCAGCAGCTTAGCGCAGGGATATGAGCAGTTCTTC. Amino acid sequence: CASSLAQGYEQFF.

This clonotype was picked up many times. CDR3 residues: CASSRIQETQYF. The CDR3 coding sequence is TGTGCCAGCAGTCGTATCCAAGAGACCCAGTACTTC. The J gene is TRBJ2-5, the V gene TRBV7-2; no reliable D call. This CDR3 is 12 amino acids long. In germline, CDR1 is SGHTA, CDR2 FQGNSA. V lost 6 bases and J 1 base, leaving 6 bases between the germline ends. The complete variable domain, with remaining parts taken from reference TRBV7-2 and TRBJ2-5, reads GAGVSQSPSNKVTEKGKDVELRCDPISGHTALYWYRQSLGQGLEFLIYFQGNSAPDKSGLPSDRFSAERTGGSVSTLTIQRTQQEDSAVYLCASSRIQETQYFGPGTRLLVL.

J is TRBJ2-1 and V is TRBV3-2; the tabulated D call, TRBD1, remains unverified against the DNA. TRBV3-2 represents a pseudogene. The CDR3 length is 14 residues. The CDR3 DNA follows: TGTGCCAGCAGCCAACCAGGGACTAGCATTGAGCAGTTCTTC. It encodes CASSQPGTSIEQFF.

In this sample, this clonotype turned up a few times. V gene TRBV5-8 combines with J gene TRBJ2-5, with 14 bases lining up with TRBD2. Germline loops: CDR1 SGHTS, CDR2 YDEGEE. There are 16 residues in the CDR3. Trimming at V came to 3 bases and at J to 5 bases, leaving 6 bases not matched to a gene. This CDR3 reads CASSSGTSGRQETQYF. The CDR3 region has the DNA TGTGCCAGCAGCTCCGGGACTAGCGGGAGACAGGAGACCCAGTACTTC.

This clonotype was seen only a few times. The chain recombines TRBV6-1 with TRBJ2-7; 11 bases map to TRBD1. V lost 6 bases, J lost 4 bases, and 14 bases stayed unmatched. The CDR3 length is 17 residues. The germline V gene has CDR1 MNHNS and CDR2 SASEGT. The CDR3 sequence: CASRGGTGGSLRYEQYF. The CDR3 region has the DNA TGTGCCAGCAGAGGAGGGACAGGGGGTAGCCTAAGGTACGAGCAGTACTTC.

The chain is built from TRBV4-1 and TRBJ1-5; TRBD1 matches 7 bases. CDR1 is MGHRA and CDR2 is YSYEKL in the germline V gene. The trim removed 0 bases at V and 3 bases at J, leaving 2 bases unmatched. The CDR3 totals 15 residues. CDR3 sequence reads: CASSQEDRTNQPQHF. The CDR3 DNA follows: TGCGCCAGCAGCCAAGAGGACAGGACCAATCAGCCCCAGCATTTT.

This clonotype was seen a handful of times. The gene calls are TRBV9 and TRBJ1-2; TRBD1 matches at 9 bases. With 2 bases clipped from V and 4 bases from J, the junction kept 6 bases outside the gene matches. CDR3 size: 15 residues. Germline V gene lookup returns CDR1 SGDLS and CDR2 YYNGEE. CDR3 nucleotide sequence: TGTGCCAGCAGCGTGGTCGGGACAGGGACCTATGGCTACACCTTC. This sequence encodes CASSVVGTGTYGYTF. The variable domain in full, completed from reference TRBV9 and TRBJ1-2, reads DSGVTQTPKHLITATGQRVTLRCSPRSGDLSVYWYQQSLDQGLQFLIQYYNGEERAKGNILERFSAQQFPDLHSELNLSSLELGDSALYFCASSVVGTGTYGYTFGSGTRLTVV.

This clonotype occurred a few times. V is TRBV27 and J is TRBJ2-6; D not resolved. The V and J ends lost 1 base and 0 bases respectively, with 13 bases between them. Germline CDR1 is MNHEY and CDR2 is SMNVEV (reference sequence). The CDR3 extends over 18 amino acids. The CDR3 is CASSLFWTRNSGANVLTF. The CDR3 nucleotides are TGTGCCAGCAGTTTATTCTGGACGCGAAACTCTGGGGCCAACGTCCTGACTTTC.

This clonotype has a count of ten or more. The chain combines TRBV7-9 with TRBJ2-1, with D hard to call. The V gene lost 8 bases and the J gene lost 9 bases, with 23 bases spanning the gap. This CDR3 is 15 amino acids long. The germline CDR1 and CDR2 sequences are SEHNR and FQNEAQ (reference sequence). CDR3 nucleotide sequence: TGTGCCAGCGTTCCAGGACCGTACATCTACCCTGAGCAGTTCTTC. Protein product: CASVPGPYIYPEQFF.

This clonotype was detected ten times or more. The chain combines TRBV2 with TRBJ2-7, with D unclear. Trimming left V 4 bases short and J 3 bases short, with 13 bases between. Germline assignment: CDR1 SNHLY and CDR2 FYNNEI. There are 14 residues in the CDR3. The CDR3 coding sequence is TGTGCCAGCAGTGGGGAAAGGGCAGACTACGAGCAGTACTTC. Protein: CASSGERADYEQYF.

The chain recombines TRBV9 with TRBJ2-5, with a weak D call TRBD2 (6 bases). In germline, CDR1 is SGDLS, CDR2 YYNGEE. V was cut by 3 bases and J by 4 bases, with 16 bases left in between. The CDR3 length is 15 residues. In nucleotides, the CDR3 is TGTGCCAGCAGCGGTTCCGGGACTGCCAGAGAGACCCAGTACTTC. Its translation is CASSGSGTARETQYF.

V usage is TRBV7-3 and J usage is TRBJ2-3, with D maybe TRBD2 (6 bases). This CDR3 is 16 amino acids long. V lost 2 bases and J lost 2, with 14 bases in between. The germline gives CDR1 SGHTA, CDR2 FQGTGA. CDR3 nucleotides: TGTGCCAGCAGCTTAGGAGGGTATTGGGACACAGATACGCAGTATTTT. Encoded protein: CASSLGGYWDTDTQYF.

This clonotype was counted a few times. This chain uses TRBV19 with TRBJ2-4; D may be TRBD1 (5 bases). Germline V gene sequence: CDR1 LNHDA, CDR2 SQIVND (reference sequence). The CDR3 runs 17 residues. The ends were cut back, 1 base at V and 0 bases at J, with 13 bases in the middle. This CDR3 is CASSIVGHYVAKNIQYF. CDR3 bases: TGTGCCAGTAGTATAGTGGGGCACTACGTAGCCAAAAACATTCAGTACTTC.

This chain links TRBV6-5 with TRBJ2-7; 7 bases are shared with TRBD1. The junction had 8 bases not matched to a gene; V was cut back by 2 bases and J by 7 bases. Looked up from germline, CDR1 is MNHEY and CDR2 is SVGAGI. The CDR3 covers 14 residues. CDR3 sequence reads: CASSYDRDLREQYF. In nucleotides, the CDR3 is TGTGCCAGCAGTTACGACAGGGACCTACGAGAGCAGTACTTC.

V is TRBV19 and J is TRBJ1-3, with D unresolved. V lost 6 bases, J lost 0 bases, and 9 bases lay in between. The germline V gene encodes CDR1 LNHDA and CDR2 SQIVND (reference sequence). CDR3 length: 14 residues. CDR3 nucleotides: TGTGCCAGTAGCACAGCATACTCTGGAAACACCATATATTTT. Translating it yields CASSTAYSGNTIYF.

This clonotype was observed many times. CDR3 nucleotides: TGTGCCAGCAGTGAAGCAAGGGGGCTAAGGCAGTACTTC. Amino acids: CASSEARGLRQYF. V usage is TRBV6-1 and J usage is TRBJ2-7, with 7 positions matching TRBD1. The CDR3 covers 13 residues. Germline trimming cut 0 bases from V and 9 bases from J; bases unmatched to any gene: 5. Germline V CDR1 and CDR2: MNHNS, SASEGT.

This clonotype was recorded many times. The chain links TRBV2 to TRBJ2-3; 11 nucleotides align to TRBD2. V lost 8 bases and J lost 2; bases outside the gene matches: 6. This CDR3 has 15 residues. Per germline, CDR1 SNHLY and CDR2 FYNNEI. The CDR3 spells CASGRLAGPTDTQYF. CDR3 sequence (DNA): TGTGCCAGCGGTCGACTAGCGGGGCCCACAGATACGCAGTATTTT.

This chain joins TRBV19 and TRBJ2-1; 13 bases align to TRBD2. The V gene end was trimmed by 4 bases and the J gene end by 7 bases; junction bases not matched to a gene: 7. The CDR3 runs to 16 residues. Germline-derived CDR1 and CDR2 are LNHDA and SQIVND (reference sequence). DNA for the CDR3: TGTGCCAGTAGTAGCCACACTAGCGGGAGGGGGAATGAGCAGTTCTTC. Translating it yields CASSSHTSGRGNEQFF.

V usage is TRBV6-2 or TRBV6-3 and J usage is TRBJ2-5; no clear D gene. V was cut by 0 bases and J by 3 bases, with 8 bases left in between. This CDR3 has 14 amino acids. Germline lookup yields CDR1 MNHEY and CDR2 SVGEGT. The CDR3 coding sequence is TGTGCCAGCAGTTACTCGGTACTCAAAGAGACCCAGTACTTC. It codes for CASSYSVLKETQYF.

This clonotype was picked up a small number of times. This sequence joins TRBV13 and TRBJ1-6; perhaps TRBD1 as D (5 bases). The germline V gene has CDR1 PRHDT and CDR2 FYEKMQ (reference sequence). Trimming stripped 1 base from V and 7 bases from J, with 8 bases between. This CDR3 is built from 14 residues. For the CDR3, the DNA is TGTGCCAGCAGCTTAGCAGGGTCAAATTCACCCCTCCACTTT. Protein product: CASSLAGSNSPLHF. The variable domain in full, completed from reference TRBV13 and TRBJ1-6, reads AAGVIQSPRHLIKEKRETATLKCYPIPRHDTVYWYQQGPGQDPQFLISFYEKMQSDKGSIPDRFSAQQFSDYHSELNMSSLELGDSALYFCASSLAGSNSPLHFGNGTRLTVT.

This clonotype was observed at least ten times. The J gene is TRBJ2-2, the V gene TRBV12-5; 11 bases match TRBD2. CDR3 length equals 17 residues. V lost 5 bases and J lost 5; bases outside the gene matches: 10. Germline assignment: CDR1 LGHNT and CDR2 FRNRAP. This CDR3 is CASGQNRLAGLTGELFF. The DNA of the CDR3 is TGTGCTAGTGGTCAGAACCGACTAGCGGGATTGACCGGGGAGCTGTTTTTT.

This clonotype was observed many times. The chain carries TRBV7-9 and TRBJ2-7; tentatively, D is TRBD2 (5 bases). The CDR3 totals 16 residues. V gave up 4 bases and J gave up 1 base, with 17 bases separating them. CDR1 is SEHNR, CDR2 FQNEAQ, per germline (reference sequence). CDR3 nucleotides: TGTGCCAGCAGCTATAACGTTGGACGGGAATCCTACGAGCAGTACTTC. As protein: CASSYNVGRESYEQYF. Complete variable domain (other parts from reference TRBV7-9 and TRBJ2-7): DTGVSQNPRHKITKRGQNVTFRCDPISEHNRLYWYRQTLGQGPEFLTYFQNEAQLEKSRLLSDRFSAERPKGSFSTLEIQRTEQGDSAMYLCASSYNVGRESYEQYFGPGTRLTVT.

The rearrangement links TRBV9 to TRBJ1-4; a weak D match, TRBD1 (6 bases). V lost 3 bases and J 3 bases, leaving 12 bases between the germline ends. The CDR3 contains 15 residues. Germline CDR1 and CDR2: SGDLS and YYNGEE. The chain's CDR3 is CASSEGGVANEKLFF. CDR3 DNA sequence: TGTGCCAGCAGCGAGGGGGGAGTTGCTAATGAAAAACTGTTTTTT.